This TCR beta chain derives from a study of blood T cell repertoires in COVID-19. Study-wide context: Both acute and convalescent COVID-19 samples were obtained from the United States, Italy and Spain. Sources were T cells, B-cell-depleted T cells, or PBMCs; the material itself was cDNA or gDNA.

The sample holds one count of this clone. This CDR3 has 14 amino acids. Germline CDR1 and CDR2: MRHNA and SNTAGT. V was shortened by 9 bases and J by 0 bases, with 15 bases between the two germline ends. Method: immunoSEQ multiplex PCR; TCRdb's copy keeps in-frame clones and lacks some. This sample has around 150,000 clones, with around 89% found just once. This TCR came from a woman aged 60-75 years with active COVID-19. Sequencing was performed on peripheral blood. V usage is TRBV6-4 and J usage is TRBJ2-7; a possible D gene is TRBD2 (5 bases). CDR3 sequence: CARVCTEGSYEQYF. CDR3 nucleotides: TGTGCCAGGGTCTGTACAGAGGGCTCCTACGAGCAGTACTTC.